This TCR beta chain is from a study of T cell repertoires in cytomegalovirus infection. Study at large: Recently identified HLA-C-restricted and well-studied HLA-B-restricted CMV epitopes were used.

As for this clonotype: Its antigen remains unidentified.

TCRdb called the reads again in MiXCR, with one record for every CDR3 protein. The table lists about 770,000 distinct CDR3 sequences, around 29% of them singletons. This sequence was found in a human donor in good health (CMV status not recorded). Some clones in this sample may be carry-over from other donors' samples. The starting material was cultured CD8+ T cells from PBMCs, obtained from culture after CMV antigen stimulation.

CDR3 DNA sequence: TGCGCCAGCAGCCAAGATTGGGGCAACTACGAGCAGTACTTC. This codes for CASSQDWGNYEQYF. This chain joins TRBV4-1 and TRBJ2-7; TRBD1 is a possible D gene (5 bases). The CDR3 runs to 14 residues. Germline V gene data show CDR1 as MGHRA and CDR2 as YSYEKL. Trimming left V 0 bases short and J 3 bases short, with 9 bases between.